This T cell receptor (beta chain) emerged from a study of regulatory T cells in long-lasting Graves disease. Looking at the study overall: The study counted Graves' disease as persistent given over 5 years of antithyroid drugs and positive TSH receptor antibodies.

The CDR3 extends over 15 amino acids. Trimming removed 4 bases from V and 0 bases from J; junction bases left unmatched: 4. Germline values: CDR1 SGDLS, CDR2 YYNGEE. As to this clonotype: Antigen specificity is unknown. A much larger clone differs by one base, so this may be a read error.

Points from the study as a whole: Persistent disease samples used TRBV28, TRBJ1-2 and TRBJ2-5 preferentially. The persistent group shared 2,500 to 3,000 public clonotypes, more than the approximately 970 shared by new patients.

The authors built TCR beta libraries using iRepertoire HTBI primers and Arm-PCR of CDR3 regions. From the multiplex PCR reads, TCRdb called clonotypes with MiXCR, one entry per CDR3 protein. The sample contains about 460,000 distinct CDR3 sequences, around a fifth of which appear only once. Sample time point: persistent/refractory GD, antithyroid drugs over 5 years with positive TRAb. The TCR library was prepared using RNA isolated from PBMCs. The sequence derives from a female donor with Graves disease. The sample here was peripheral blood mononuclear cells (PBMCs), taken when the disease was refractory, from a patient treated with antithyroid drugs. The chain employs TRBV9 and TRBJ1-3; TRBD1 agrees at 7 bases. CDR3 in DNA: TGTGCCAGCAGCCACGGGACAGCCTCTGGAAACACCATATATTTT. Translating it yields CASSHGTASGNTIYF.